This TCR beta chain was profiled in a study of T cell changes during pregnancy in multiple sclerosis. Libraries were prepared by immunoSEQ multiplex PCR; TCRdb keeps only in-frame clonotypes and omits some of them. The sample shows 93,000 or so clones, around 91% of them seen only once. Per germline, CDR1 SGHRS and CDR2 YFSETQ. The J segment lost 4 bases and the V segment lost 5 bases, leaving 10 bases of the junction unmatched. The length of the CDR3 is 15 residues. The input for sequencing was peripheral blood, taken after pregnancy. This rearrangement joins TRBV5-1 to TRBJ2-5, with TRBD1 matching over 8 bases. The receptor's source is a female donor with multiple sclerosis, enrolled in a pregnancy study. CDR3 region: CASRLQGARRETQYF. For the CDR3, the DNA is TGCGCCAGCAGATTGCAGGGGGCGCGGAGAGAGACCCAGTACTTC.